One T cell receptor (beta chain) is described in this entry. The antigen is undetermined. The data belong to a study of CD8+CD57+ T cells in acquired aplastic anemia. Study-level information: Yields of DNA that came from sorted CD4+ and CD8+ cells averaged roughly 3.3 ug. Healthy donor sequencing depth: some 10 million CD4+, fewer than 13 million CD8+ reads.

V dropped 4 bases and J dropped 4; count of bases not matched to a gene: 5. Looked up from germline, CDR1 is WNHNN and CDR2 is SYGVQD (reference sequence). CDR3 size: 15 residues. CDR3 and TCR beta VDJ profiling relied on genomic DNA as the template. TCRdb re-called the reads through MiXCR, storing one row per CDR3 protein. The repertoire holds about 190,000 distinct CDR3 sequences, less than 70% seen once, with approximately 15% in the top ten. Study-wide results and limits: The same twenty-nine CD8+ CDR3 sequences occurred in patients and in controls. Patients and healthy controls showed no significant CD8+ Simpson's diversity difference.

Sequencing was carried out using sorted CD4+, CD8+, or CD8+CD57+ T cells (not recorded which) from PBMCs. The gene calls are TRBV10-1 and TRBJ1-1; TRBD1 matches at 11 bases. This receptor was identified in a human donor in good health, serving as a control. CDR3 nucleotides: TGCGCCAGCAGTGGGTCCGGGACAGGGGGCACTGAAGCTTTCTTT. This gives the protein CASSGSGTGGTEAFF.